This is a list of T cell receptor beta chains from one sample in a study of T cell responses to AZD1222 COVID-19 vaccine. Profiled with immunoSEQ multiplex PCR; TCRdb holds only in-frame clones, not every one. In the table there are 140,000 or so clones, approximately 90% of which are singletons. The sample was peripheral blood, taken on day 0 of AZD1222 vaccination. All receptors come from an adult in good health. The CDR3 runs from the conserved cysteine through the conserved F or W. Fields, in order: clone size, V gene, D gene, J gene, CDR3 protein, CDR3 DNA. D genes are given only for firm matches. Where a row states a size, it is once, few, many or the class of an expanded clone; other rows omit it.

-	TRBV28	-	TRBJ1-5	CASSATTPGVGPQHF	TGTGCCAGCAGTGCGACCACACCAGGGGTCGGACCCCAGCATTTT
-	TRBV5-6	TRBD1	TRBJ1-2	CASSHGTGGDGYTF	TGTGCCAGCAGCCACGGGACAGGGGGCGATGGCTACACCTTC
-	TRBV12-3/TRBV12-4	-	TRBJ2-2	CAGFTTGELFF	TGTGCCGGGTTTACCACCGGGGAGCTGTTTTTT
-	TRBV11-2	TRBD1	TRBJ1-2	CASSTPGQGAWDGYTF	TGTGCCAGCAGCACCCCGGGACAGGGTGCTTGGGATGGCTACACCTTC
-	TRBV6-6	TRBD1	TRBJ1-5	CASSPRTGLSSNQPQHF	TGTGCCAGCAGTCCCCGGACAGGACTCTCTAGCAATCAGCCCCAGCATTTT
-	TRBV7-9	TRBD2	TRBJ2-5	CASSLAKASGAPTQETQYF	TGTGCCAGCAGCTTAGCCAAGGCTAGCGGGGCCCCGACACAAGAGACCCAGTACTTC
-	TRBV6-5	TRBD1	TRBJ1-4	CASSLTGKNEKLFF	TGTGCCAGCAGTTTGACAGGGAAGAATGAAAAACTGTTTTTT
-	TRBV21-1	-	TRBJ1-4	CASSTDWSLEKLFF	TGTGCCAGCAGCACTGACTGGAGTCTGGAAAAACTGTTTTTT
-	TRBV3-1/TRBV3-2	TRBD2	TRBJ2-4	CASSQVPQRERGKNIQYF	TGTGCCAGCAGCCAAGTTCCGCAGCGGGAGCGGGGCAAAAACATTCAGTACTTC
few	TRBV6-5	TRBD1	TRBJ1-4	CASRRDRGEKLFF	TGTGCCAGCAGAAGGGACAGGGGTGAAAAACTGTTTTTT
-	TRBV15	TRBD1	TRBJ1-3	CATSSGQAGNTIYF	TGTGCCACCAGCTCGGGACAGGCTGGAAACACCATATATTTT
-	TRBV6-2/TRBV6-3	TRBD1	TRBJ2-3	CASSNAGTGSADTQYF	TGTGCCAGCAGTAACGCCGGGACAGGGAGTGCAGATACGCAGTATTTT
-	TRBV6-5	TRBD1	TRBJ1-2	CASAFRWDSRKGYTF	TGTGCCAGCGCTTTCCGATGGGACAGCAGGAAAGGCTACACCTTC
-	TRBV5-4	TRBD2	TRBJ2-1	CASSLDRGGNEQFF	TGTGCCAGCAGCCTCGATCGGGGGGGAAATGAGCAGTTCTTC
once	TRBV18	TRBD1	TRBJ1-6	CASSPTGGFRSPLHF	TGTGCCAGCTCACCGACAGGGGGCTTCAGGTCACCCCTCCACTTT
-	TRBV7-9	-	TRBJ2-5	CASSPLGGETQYF	TGTGCCAGCAGCCCCCTAGGAGGGGAGACCCAGTACTTC
few	TRBV19	-	TRBJ1-1	CASSMLRLKLVTEAFF	TGTGCCAGTAGTATGCTACGGCTGAAGTTGGTTACTGAAGCTTTCTTT
once	TRBV6-6	-	TRBJ1-1	CASSYKENTEAFF	TGTGCCAGCAGTTACAAGGAGAACACTGAAGCTTTCTTT
-	TRBV19	TRBD1	TRBJ1-2	CASSAALMRGRYTF	TGTGCCAGTAGTGCCGCCCTTATGAGGGGGCGATACACCTTC
-	TRBV27	TRBD2	TRBJ2-5	CASSRLAGDPGETQYF	TGTGCCAGCAGCAGACTAGCGGGGGATCCGGGAGAGACCCAGTACTTC
once	TRBV30	-	TRBJ2-1	CAWLQGGEQFF	TGTGCCTGGCTCCAGGGAGGTGAGCAGTTCTTC
-	TRBV11-2	TRBD1	TRBJ1-6	CASRKPGQVVDSPLHF	TGTGCCAGCAGAAAACCGGGACAGGTGGTAGATTCACCCCTCCACTTT
-	TRBV30	-	TRBJ1-2	CAWKGGGGYGYTF	TGTGCCTGGAAGGGCGGCGGGGGCTATGGCTACACCTTC
-	TRBV29-1	TRBD1	TRBJ1-2	CSVDGRGLGYTF	TGCAGCGTTGACGGCAGGGGGCTTGGCTACACCTTC
-	TRBV2	-	TRBJ1-2	CASSGPNNYGYTF	TGTGCCAGCAGTGGCCCCAATAACTATGGCTACACCTTC
few	TRBV19	-	TRBJ2-1	CASSIGGPYNEQFF	TGTGCCAGTAGTATAGGCGGCCCCTACAATGAGCAGTTCTTC
-	TRBV9	TRBD2	TRBJ2-7	CASSPGVLAGTYEQYF	TGTGCCAGCAGCCCCGGAGTGCTAGCGGGAACCTACGAGCAGTACTTC
-	TRBV5-1	TRBD1	TRBJ1-2	CASSWGQSYGYTF	TGCGCCAGCAGCTGGGGACAGAGCTATGGCTACACCTTC